Listed below are T cell receptor beta chains from one sample, sequenced in a study of blood T cell repertoires in COVID-19. Method: immunoSEQ multiplex PCR; TCRdb's copy keeps in-frame clones and lacks some. This table holds nearly 350,000 clones, 91% found once. The sequencing input was peripheral blood. These TCRs come from a woman younger than 30 who had recovered from COVID-19. Both conserved end residues are part of each CDR3. Each record gives: clone size, J gene, D gene, V gene, CDR3 protein, CDR3 DNA. A D gene is named only where the DNA matches it firmly. For some rows the clone size is stated as once, few or many, or as a class when expanded; others skip it.

-,TRBJ2-3,-,TRBV4-1,CASRDGGILFSTDTQYF,TGCGCCAGCAGGGATGGGGGCATCCTTTTTAGCACAGATACGCAGTATTTT
-,TRBJ2-4,-,TRBV10-2,CASSGGRVGNIQYF,TGCGCCAGCAGTGGGGGGCGGGTGGGGAACATTCAGTACTTC
-,TRBJ1-4,TRBD1,TRBV9,CASSVGQGENEKLFF,TGTGCCAGCAGCGTAGGACAGGGCGAAAATGAAAAACTGTTTTTT
-,TRBJ2-4,-,TRBV21-1,CASSKDILVAKNIQYF,TGTGCCAGCAGCAAAGATATTCTAGTAGCCAAAAACATTCAGTACTTC
few,TRBJ1-3,-,TRBV27,CASSSDSSSGNTIYF,TGTGCCAGCAGTTCCGACTCAAGCTCTGGAAACACCATATATTTT
-,TRBJ1-1,TRBD1,TRBV30,CAWTGQGARAFF,TGTGCCTGGACCGGACAGGGGGCTCGAGCTTTCTTT
-,TRBJ1-1,-,TRBV5-1,CASSLAPQGSEAFF,TGCGCCAGCAGCTTGGCCCCACAGGGCTCTGAAGCTTTCTTT
-,TRBJ2-1,TRBD1,TRBV11-3,CASSSGTGDYNEQFF,TGTGCCAGCAGCTCGGGGACAGGGGATTACAATGAGCAGTTCTTC
-,TRBJ1-4,TRBD1,TRBV10-2,CATTRQGLLEEKLFF,TGCGCCACCACAAGACAGGGGCTATTAGAAGAAAAACTGTTTTTT
-,TRBJ2-1,TRBD2,TRBV19,CASSIREEAYNEQFF,TGTGCCAGTAGTATACGGGAGGAAGCCTACAATGAGCAGTTCTTC
-,TRBJ2-5,TRBD2,TRBV25-1,CASSEYLAGQQETQYF,TGTGCCAGCAGTGAATACCTAGCGGGTCAACAAGAGACCCAGTACTTC
-,TRBJ2-5,-,TRBV10-1,CASSEQWQETQYF,TGCGCCAGCAGTGAGCAGTGGCAAGAGACCCAGTACTTC
-,TRBJ2-1,-,TRBV19,CASSILVDSYNEQFF,TGTGCCAGTAGTATCCTAGTAGATTCCTACAATGAGCAGTTCTTC
-,TRBJ1-2,-,TRBV7-9,CASSKRTANYGYTF,TGTGCCAGCAGCAAGAGGACAGCAAACTATGGCTACACCTTC
-,TRBJ1-5,-,TRBV27,CASRGAYSNQPQHF,TGTGCCAGCAGGGGGGCGTATAGCAATCAGCCCCAGCATTTT
-,TRBJ2-5,-,TRBV21-1,CASSKGKEGQETQYF,TGTGCCAGCAGCAAAGGGAAAGAGGGTCAAGAGACCCAGTACTTC
-,TRBJ2-5,-,TRBV4-3,CASSLTGTPQETQYF,TGCGCCAGCAGCCTAACCGGGACACCCCAAGAGACCCAGTACTTC
-,TRBJ2-3,-,TRBV7-9,CASSLGGQKNTQYF,TGTGCCAGCAGCTTGGGGGGACAGAAGAATACGCAGTATTTT
-,TRBJ1-1,-,TRBV9,CASSVEAGGDTEAFF,TGTGCCAGCAGCGTAGAGGCCGGGGGGGACACTGAAGCTTTCTTT
-,TRBJ2-1,-,TRBV9,CASSGTKQFF,TGTGCCAGCAGCGGAACTAAGCAGTTCTTC
-,TRBJ1-2,-,TRBV7-2,CASSPAGRSYGYTF,TGTGCCAGCAGCCCGGCGGGACGGAGCTATGGCTACACCTTC
-,TRBJ1-2,TRBD1,TRBV9,CASHPGGRTYGYTF,TGTGCCAGCCATCCAGGGGGGCGCACCTATGGCTACACCTTC
-,TRBJ1-5,-,TRBV5-1,CASSSGGDQPQHF,TGCGCCAGCAGCTCCGGCGGGGATCAGCCCCAGCATTTT
once,TRBJ2-6,-,TRBV6-6,CATSGGSGANVLTF,TGTGCCACCAGCGGTGGCTCTGGGGCCAACGTCCTGACTTTC
few,TRBJ1-1,-,TRBV10-2,CASGSRRDTEAFF,TGCGCCAGCGGGTCTAGGAGGGACACTGAAGCTTTCTTT
-,TRBJ2-2,TRBD2,TRBV29-1,CSVGLKNTGELFF,TGCAGCGTGGGACTAAAAAACACCGGGGAGCTGTTTTTT
-,TRBJ2-3,TRBD2,TRBV13,CASSLESGSIPDTQYF,TGTGCCAGCAGCTTAGAGAGCGGGAGTATCCCAGATACGCAGTATTTT
-,TRBJ2-1,-,TRBV4-3,CASSQEGAVDEQFF,TGCGCCAGCAGCCAAGAGGGGGCCGTCGATGAGCAGTTCTTC